This is a list of T cell receptor beta chains from one sample in a study of blood T cell repertoires in COVID-19. Clones were sequenced by immunoSEQ multiplex PCR, and TCRdb holds only the in-frame ones, with some missing. The data hold 200,000 to 250,000 clones, with about 91% observed a single time. The sequencing input was PBMCs or T cells enriched from blood (not recorded which). The receptors derive from a woman aged 45 to 65 with acute COVID-19. CDR3s include the opening cysteine and the closing phenylalanine or tryptophan. The order of the fields is J gene, V gene, D gene, clone size, CDR3 protein, CDR3 DNA. D genes are given only for firm matches. Clone size is not always given. Where it is, it says once, few, many or a class for expanded clones.

TRBJ1-6,TRBV19,TRBD1,-,CASSMGQGYGSPLHF,TGTGCCAGTAGTATGGGACAGGGCTATGGATCACCCCTCCACTTT
TRBJ1-5,TRBV27,TRBD1,-,CASGQGQALNQPQHF,TGTGCCAGCGGACAGGGACAGGCGTTAAATCAGCCCCAGCATTTT
TRBJ2-6,TRBV6-2/TRBV6-3,-,-,CASSQSYSGANVLTF,TGTGCCAGCAGTCAAAGCTACTCTGGGGCCAACGTCCTGACTTTC
TRBJ2-7,TRBV5-5,-,-,CASSFTTGSYEQYF,TGTGCCAGCAGCTTCACGACAGGTTCTTACGAGCAGTACTTC
TRBJ2-7,TRBV27,TRBD2,-,CASGASGAYEQYF,TGTGCCAGCGGAGCTAGCGGAGCCTACGAGCAGTACTTC
TRBJ2-2,TRBV24-1,-,-,CATSDLTISTPNTGELFF,TGTGCCACCAGTGATTTGACAATATCCACGCCGAACACCGGGGAGCTGTTTTTT
TRBJ1-6,TRBV7-9,TRBD1,-,CASSSGTGDSPLHF,TGTGCCAGCAGCTCCGGGACAGGGGACTCACCCCTCCACTTT
TRBJ2-1,TRBV7-6,TRBD1,-,CASSWTGYEQFF,TGTGCCAGCAGCTGGACAGGGTATGAGCAGTTCTTC
TRBJ2-1,TRBV11-2,TRBD2,-,CASSFILAGAWDEQFF,TGTGCCAGCAGCTTTATACTAGCGGGAGCTTGGGATGAGCAGTTCTTC
TRBJ2-6,TRBV19,-,-,CASSMDSRSTSGANVLTF,TGTGCCAGTAGTATGGATAGCCGCTCTACCTCTGGGGCCAACGTCCTGACTTTC
TRBJ1-3,TRBV4-2,TRBD1,-,CASSQPGTGTGNTIYF,TGTGCCAGCAGCCAACCCGGGACAGGGACCGGAAACACCATATATTTT
TRBJ1-1,TRBV15,-,-,CATSRDIRNTEAFF,TGTGCCACCAGCAGGGACATTAGGAACACTGAAGCTTTCTTT
TRBJ2-3,TRBV11-3,TRBD2,-,CASSQTSGRATDTQYF,TGTGCCAGCAGCCAAACTAGCGGGAGGGCCACAGATACGCAGTATTTT
TRBJ2-1,TRBV9,TRBD2,-,CASSVGWTSGGLEQFF,TGTGCCAGCAGCGTAGGGTGGACTAGCGGGGGACTGGAGCAGTTCTTC
TRBJ2-1,TRBV28,TRBD2,-,CASRQPGLAGGLYEQFF,TGTGCCAGCAGGCAACCGGGACTAGCGGGAGGGCTCTATGAGCAGTTCTTC
TRBJ2-1,TRBV6-5,-,-,CASQVDTLNEQFF,TGTGCCAGCCAGGTGGACACCCTCAATGAGCAGTTCTTC
TRBJ1-5,TRBV19,-,once,CASSIERGQPQHF,TGTGCCAGTAGTATAGAACGGGGTCAGCCCCAGCATTTT
TRBJ2-5,TRBV4-1,-,-,CASSQVDAGIETQYF,TGCGCCAGCAGCCAAGTAGATGCCGGGATTGAGACCCAGTACTTC
TRBJ2-2,TRBV27,TRBD1,once,CASSFIVGQGAVTGELFF,TGTGCCAGCAGTTTTATCGTCGGACAGGGGGCGGTCACCGGGGAGCTGTTTTTT
TRBJ2-3,TRBV5-1,TRBD2,-,CASSTSGGSTDTQYF,TGCGCCAGCAGTACTAGCGGAGGAAGCACAGATACGCAGTATTTT
TRBJ1-5,TRBV5-5,-,-,CASRKDMINQPQHF,TGTGCCAGCCGAAAGGACATGATAAATCAGCCCCAGCATTTT
TRBJ1-4,TRBV2,TRBD1,-,CASNRGGEKLFF,TGTGCCAGCAACAGGGGTGGGGAAAAACTGTTTTTT
TRBJ2-7,TRBV28,-,-,CASSSPRTTVSNEQYF,TGTGCCAGCAGTTCCCCCCGGACTACCGTCTCTAATGAGCAGTACTTC
TRBJ2-7,TRBV5-5,-,-,CASSLGRGSEQYF,TGTGCCAGCAGCTTGGGAAGGGGATCCGAGCAGTACTTC
TRBJ2-7,TRBV7-2,TRBD2,-,CASRPGTSGSYEQYF,TGTGCCAGCAGACCAGGGACTAGCGGCTCCTACGAGCAGTACTTC